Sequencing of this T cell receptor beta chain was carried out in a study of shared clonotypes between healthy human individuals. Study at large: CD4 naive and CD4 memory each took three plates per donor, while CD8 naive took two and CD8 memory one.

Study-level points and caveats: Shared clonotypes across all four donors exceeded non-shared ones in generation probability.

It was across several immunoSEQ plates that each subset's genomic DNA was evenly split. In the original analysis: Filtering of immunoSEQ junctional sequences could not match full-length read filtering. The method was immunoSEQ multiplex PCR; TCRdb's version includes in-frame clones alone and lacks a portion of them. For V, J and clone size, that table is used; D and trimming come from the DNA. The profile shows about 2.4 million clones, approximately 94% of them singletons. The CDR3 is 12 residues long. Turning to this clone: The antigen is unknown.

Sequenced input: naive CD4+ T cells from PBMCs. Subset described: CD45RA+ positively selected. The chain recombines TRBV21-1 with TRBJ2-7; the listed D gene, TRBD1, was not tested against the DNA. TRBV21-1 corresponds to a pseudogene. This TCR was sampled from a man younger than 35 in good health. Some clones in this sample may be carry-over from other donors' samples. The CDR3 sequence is CASEGTGFEQYF. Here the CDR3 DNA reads TGTGCCAGCGAAGGGACAGGGTTCGAGCAGTACTTC.